A single sample gave rise to the 23 T cell receptor beta chains below, sequenced in a study of cytomegalovirus exposure and HLA in healthy donors. A multiplex PCR was run with 60 Vbeta primers and 13 Jbeta primers. Clones were read by immunoSEQ multiplex PCR, and TCRdb kept only the in-frame ones, dropping some. The sample holds about 220,000 clones, about 79% seen once. Sequenced sample: PBMCs. The receptor source for this set is a male donor in good health and CMV-seronegative.

This clone was seen a single time. In nucleotides, the CDR3 is TGTGCCAGCTTTAGACAGGCGACTATTTCCTACGAGCAGTACTTC. It is translated as CASFRQATISYEQYF. This chain connects TRBV5-6 to TRBJ2-7, with D tentatively TRBD1 (6 bases). V was cut by 7 bases and J by 1 base, with 18 bases left in between. The CDR3 length is 15 residues. CDR1 SGHDT and CDR2 YYEEEE come from the germline V gene. Supplemented by reference TRBV5-6 and TRBJ2-7, the full variable domain reads DAGVTQSPTHLIKTRGQQVTLRCSPKSGHDTVSWYQQALGQGPQFIFQYYEEEERQRGNFPDRFSGHQFPNYSSELNVNALLLGDSALYLCASFRQATISYEQYFGPGTRLTVT.

This chain joins TRBV7-9 and TRBJ1-4; 10 nucleotides line up with TRBD1. Germline CDR1 is SEHNR and CDR2 is FQNEAQ (reference sequence). J lost 8 bases, V lost 3 bases, and 3 bases had no gene match. The CDR3 consists of 14 residues. CDR3 in amino acids: CASSLGTGVEKLFF. The CDR3 DNA is TGTGCCAGCAGCTTGGGGACAGGGGTCGAAAAACTGTTTTTT.

About this clone itself: At one end the junction does not follow the germline gene, possibly because of a read error. This rearrangement joins TRBV7-7 to TRBJ2-5; 14 bases agree with TRBD2. The length of the CDR3 is 16 residues. Germline V gene data show CDR1 as SSHAT and CDR2 as FNYEAQ (reference sequence). The CDR3 DNA sequence: TGTGCTAGCAGCACCCTCGGGACTAGCGGGAGTGAGACCCAGTACTTC. This gives the protein CASSTLGTSGSETQYF.

This clone was picked up a small number of times. V is TRBV5-1 and J is TRBJ2-7; D gene ambiguous. Trimming left V 4 bases short and J 0 bases short, with 14 bases between. This CDR3 is 15 amino acids long. CDR1 is SGHRS and CDR2 is YFSETQ in the germline V gene. In DNA form, the CDR3 reads TGCGCCAGCAGCGCTGGAGACTCTCACTCCTACGAGCAGTACTTC. As protein: CASSAGDSHSYEQYF. The full variable domain, with the rest looked up from reference TRBV5-1 and TRBJ2-7, is KAGVTQTPRYLIKTRGQQVTLSCSPISGHRSVSWYQQTPGQGLQFLFEYFSETQRNKGNFPGRFSGRQFSNSRSEMNVSTLELGDSALYLCASSAGDSHSYEQYFGPGTRLTVT.

The CDR3 region has the DNA TGTGCCAGCAATAGACTGCTTCGCGAGCAGTACTTC. Protein product: CASNRLLREQYF. The V call is TRBV28, the J call TRBJ2-7; unclear D gene. The CDR3 is 12 amino acids. Germline CDR1 reads MDHEN; CDR2 reads SYDVKM. V lost 7 bases to trimming and J lost 6 bases, with 13 bases between them.

The V call is TRBV6-1, the J call TRBJ1-4, with 7 bases fitting TRBD1. The CDR3 is 15 amino acids. From germline, CDR1 is MNHNS and CDR2 SASEGT. Unmatched junction bases numbered 4, after V lost 6 bases and J lost 0 bases. Here the CDR3 DNA reads TGTGCCAGCAGAGCACAGGGGACAACTAATGAAAAACTGTTTTTT. Protein product: CASRAQGTTNEKLFF.

This CDR3 is CASSLGLLMDEQFF. CDR3 DNA: TGCGCCAGCAGCTTGGGACTGCTCATGGATGAGCAGTTCTTC. V is TRBV5-1 and J is TRBJ2-1, with D unclear. Trimming took 0 bases from V and 8 from J, leaving 12 bases between them. The germline gives CDR1 SGHRS, CDR2 YFSETQ. The CDR3 extends over 14 amino acids.

The chain has TRBV28 and TRBJ2-7; no definite D call. CDR1 MDHEN and CDR2 SYDVKM come from the germline V gene. The germline V and J ends were trimmed by 2 bases and 6 bases, with 8 bases remaining between them. The CDR3 covers 12 residues. CDR3 sequence: CASSLLHSEQYF. The CDR3 DNA is TGTGCCAGCAGTTTACTCCACAGCGAGCAGTACTTC. Full variable domain (missing parts from reference TRBV28 and TRBJ2-7): DVKVTQSSRYLVKRTGEKVFLECVQDMDHENMFWYRQDPGLGLRLIYFSYDVKMKEKGDIPEGYSVSREKKERFSLILESASTNQTSMYLCASSLLHSEQYFGPGTRLTVT.

The chain recombines TRBV5-8 with TRBJ1-1; 9 bases fit TRBD1. CDR3 length: 14 amino acids. After removal of 3 bases from V and 3 bases from J, the junction contained 3 bases not matched to a gene. CDR1 is SGHTS and CDR2 is YDEGEE in the germline V gene. CDR3 residues: CASSWDRADTEAFF. The CDR3 nucleotides are TGTGCCAGCAGCTGGGACAGGGCCGACACTGAAGCTTTCTTT.

This clone occurred a few times. This sequence joins TRBV5-1 and TRBJ2-1, with D possibly TRBD2 on 5 matching bases. Trimming took 4 bases from V and 3 from J, leaving 20 bases between them. Germline V gives CDR1 SGHRS, CDR2 YFSETQ. The CDR3 covers 17 residues. CDR3 sequence: CASSPIIALTNYNEQFF. The DNA of the CDR3 is TGCGCCAGCAGCCCGATTATTGCCCTGACTAACTACAATGAGCAGTTCTTC.

The chain is built from TRBV9 and TRBJ1-1, with D perhaps matching TRBD1 (5 bases). This CDR3 region has 14 residues. Germline loops: CDR1 SGDLS, CDR2 YYNGEE. The V and J ends lost 0 bases and 0 bases respectively, with 6 bases between them. The CDR3 protein is CASSVEGMNTEAFF. CDR3 in DNA: TGTGCCAGCAGCGTAGAGGGGATGAACACTGAAGCTTTCTTT.

In its sample, this clone was seen once. This chain joins TRBV4-3 and TRBJ2-7; TRBD1 agrees at 7 bases. CDR3 size: 16 residues. Unmatched junction bases numbered 5, after V lost 0 bases and J lost 0 bases. In germline, CDR1 is LGHNA, CDR2 YSLEER. The DNA for the CDR3 is TGCGCCAGCAGCCAAGATTGGACAGGCCGCTCCTACGAGCAGTACTTC. It translates to CASSQDWTGRSYEQYF.

The J gene is TRBJ2-5, the V gene TRBV7-2; no reliable D call. The CDR3 runs 14 residues. Germline V gene sequence: CDR1 SGHTA, CDR2 FQGNSA. Trimming removed 3 bases at V and 0 bases at J, with 8 bases between. The CDR3 DNA reads as TGTGCCAGCAGCTTGGGCCGATACCAAGAGACCCAGTACTTC. Its protein is CASSLGRYQETQYF.

The chain is built from TRBV7-6 and TRBJ2-3; no clear D. V was cut by 5 bases and J by 2 bases, with 14 bases left in between. This CDR3 comprises 15 residues. Germline CDR1 reads SGHVS; CDR2 reads FNYEAQ. The CDR3 DNA follows: TGTGCCAGCAGCGGCCCAAAGTCCCCCACAGATACGCAGTATTTT. This sequence encodes CASSGPKSPTDTQYF.

The chain recombines TRBV6-7 with TRBJ2-2; tentatively, D is TRBD2 (6 bases). TRBV6-7 is an open reading frame whose function is uncertain. V gave up 10 bases and J gave up 5 bases, with 23 bases separating them. The CDR3 is made up of 16 amino acids. Here the CDR3 DNA reads TGTGCCAACCTCCCTCAGGAGCACGGGGGAACCGGGGAGCTGTTTTTT. The encoded protein is CANLPQEHGGTGELFF.

The chain uses TRBV4-2 and TRBJ2-5, with 8 bases aligning to TRBD2. The CDR3 runs 17 residues. Germline lookup yields CDR1 LGHNA and CDR2 YNFKEQ. V lost 3 bases and J lost 0; bases outside the gene matches: 9. In nucleotides, the CDR3 is TGTGCCAGCAGCCATCATCGGGGGGGTAGGCACCAAGAGACCCAGTACTTC. Translation gives CASSHHRGGRHQETQYF.

The V and J genes are TRBV6-5 and TRBJ1-1, with D perhaps TRBD1 (6 bases). V was clipped by 0 bases and J by 5 bases, with 16 bases between them. CDR1 and CDR2 (germline): MNHEY, SVGAGI. The CDR3 covers 16 residues. The CDR3 loop is CASSYSGGGAGTEAFF. The CDR3 DNA follows: TGTGCCAGCAGTTACTCGGGCGGGGGCGCGGGGACTGAAGCTTTCTTT.

The rearrangement uses TRBV7-9 and TRBJ1-2; 7 bases fit TRBD1. V trimming: 5 bases; J trimming: 0 bases; junction bases outside the gene matches: 3. Germline V gives CDR1 SEHNR, CDR2 FQNEAQ (reference sequence). The CDR3 is 14 amino acids. The CDR3 DNA sequence: TGTGCCAGCAGCCCAGGGACAGCTAACTATGGCTACACCTTC. Its protein is CASSPGTANYGYTF.

The gene calls are TRBV4-1 and TRBJ2-5; TRBD1 is a possible D gene (6 bases). The assigned J gene may be wrong: the sequence end matches TRBJ2-7 better. This CDR3 spans 15 amino acids. The germline CDR1 and CDR2 sequences are MGHRA and YSYEKL. CDR3 sequence (DNA): TGCGCCAGCAGCCAAACACCGGGACAACTCTACGAGCAGTACTTC. This translates into CASSQTPGQLYEQYF.

The J gene is TRBJ2-7, the V gene TRBV4-2, with TRBD1 as a possible D gene (5 bases). V gave up 2 bases and J gave up 0 bases, with 14 bases separating them. From germline, CDR1 is LGHNA and CDR2 YNFKEQ. The CDR3 is 16 residues long. The CDR3: CASSQPLTGASYEQYF. CDR3 in DNA: TGTGCCAGCAGCCAACCCCTCACAGGTGCCTCCTACGAGCAGTACTTC.

The chain employs TRBV4-1 and TRBJ1-3; possibly TRBD1 for D (5 bases). Germline CDR1 is MGHRA and CDR2 is YSYEKL. Trimming removed 0 bases at V and 0 bases at J, with 12 bases between. CDR3 length equals 17 residues. The CDR3 DNA reads TGCGCCAGCAGCCAAGAGGGGACTCAAAACTCTGGAAACACCATATATTTT. This translates into CASSQEGTQNSGNTIYF.

The chain couples TRBV5-6 to TRBJ1-5; D is ambiguous. The CDR3 extends over 13 amino acids. CDR1 SGHDT and CDR2 YYEEEE come from the germline V gene. Trimming took 0 bases from V and 4 from J, leaving 5 bases between them. The CDR3, as DNA: TGTGCCAGCAGCTTGGGCAGAAATCAGCCCCAGCATTTT. It codes for CASSLGRNQPQHF. Full variable domain (outside the CDR3, taken from reference TRBV5-6 and TRBJ1-5): DAGVTQSPTHLIKTRGQQVTLRCSPKSGHDTVSWYQQALGQGPQFIFQYYEEEERQRGNFPDRFSGHQFPNYSSELNVNALLLGDSALYLCASSLGRNQPQHFGDGTRLSIL.

In its sample, this clone was seen a few times. The chain links TRBV4-3 to TRBJ2-1; D is perhaps TRBD2 (5 bases). Deletions cut 0 bases from V and 5 bases from J, with 14 bases between. The CDR3 is 16 amino acids. Germline V gene data show CDR1 as LGHNA and CDR2 as YSLEER. CDR3 loop: CASSQDTGNGNNEQFF. For the CDR3, the DNA is TGCGCCAGCAGCCAAGATACGGGGAATGGGAACAATGAGCAGTTCTTC.